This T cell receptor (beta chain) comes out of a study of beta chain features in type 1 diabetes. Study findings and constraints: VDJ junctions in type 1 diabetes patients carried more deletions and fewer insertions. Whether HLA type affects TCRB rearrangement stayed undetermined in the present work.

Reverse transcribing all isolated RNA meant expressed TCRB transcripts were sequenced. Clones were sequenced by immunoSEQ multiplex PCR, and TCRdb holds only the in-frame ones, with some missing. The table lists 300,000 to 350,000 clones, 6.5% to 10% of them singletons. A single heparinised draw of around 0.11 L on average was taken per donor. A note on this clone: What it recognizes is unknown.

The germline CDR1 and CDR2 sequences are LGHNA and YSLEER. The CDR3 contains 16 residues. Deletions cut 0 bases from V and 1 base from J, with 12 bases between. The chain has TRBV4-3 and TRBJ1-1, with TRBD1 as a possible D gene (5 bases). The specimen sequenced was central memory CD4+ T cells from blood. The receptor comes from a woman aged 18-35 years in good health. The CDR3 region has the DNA TGCGCCAGCAGCCAAGAGATGTCGGGGGGGAACACTGAAGCTTTCTTT. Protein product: CASSQEMSGGNTEAFF.